The 10 T cell receptor beta chains below were found in one sample sequenced in a study of identical twins. TCRdb itself ran the 5' RACE reads through MiXCR, one entry per CDR3 protein. The data show approximately 670,000 distinct CDR3 sequences, with 5.5% to 6.5% seen just once and about 1.8% held by the top ten. The specimen sequenced was naive T cells sorted from blood. These receptors all stem from a man aged 18-30 years in good health.

This clonotype was seen at least ten times. V gene TRBV5-1 combines with J gene TRBJ2-3, with 12 nucleotides matching TRBD2. V shed 4 bases and J 6 bases; nucleotides not matched to a gene: 6. CDR3 length equals 15 residues. CDR1 is SGHRS and CDR2 is YFSETQ in the germline V gene. DNA of the CDR3: TGCGCCAGCAGCCTAGGACTAGCGGGAATGGATACGCAGTATTTT. It is translated as CASSLGLAGMDTQYF.

Only a few counts were recorded for this clonotype. The chain carries TRBV6-5 and TRBJ2-2, with D perhaps TRBD2 (5 bases). This CDR3 region has 16 residues. V shed 0 bases and J shed 5 bases, with 13 bases lying between them. The germline CDR1 and CDR2 sequences are MNHEY and SVGAGI. CDR3: CASSYSKAVQTGELFF. CDR3 in DNA: TGTGCCAGCAGTTACTCGAAAGCGGTTCAGACCGGGGAGCTGTTTTTT.

The table lists this clonotype with many counts. The genes are TRBV20-1 and TRBJ2-7; D unclear. There are 13 residues in the CDR3. V lost 3 bases, J lost 5 bases, and 14 bases lay in between. Germline V gene lookup returns CDR1 DFQATT and CDR2 SNEGSKA (reference sequence). The CDR3 is CSASSLDRHEQYV. The CDR3 coding sequence is TGCAGTGCTAGTAGTCTGGATCGGCACGAGCAGTACGTC.

This clonotype has ten or more counts. The chain couples TRBV9 to TRBJ2-7; 9 bases align to TRBD2. V trimming: 2 bases; J trimming: 2 bases; junction bases outside the gene matches: 11. The CDR3 contains 17 residues. CDR1 is SGDLS, CDR2 YYNGEE, per germline. DNA of the CDR3: TGTGCCAGCAGCGTTGAAGATAGCGGGAGAGGGGCCTACGAGCAGTACTTC. Its protein product is CASSVEDSGRGAYEQYF.

In this sample, this clonotype turned up many times. J is TRBJ1-4 and V is TRBV12-3 or TRBV12-4; the D is unclear. The CDR3 extends over 12 amino acids. Trimming removed 7 bases from V and 8 bases from J, with 11 bases in between. CDR3 residues: CASTYSTEKLFF. CDR3 nucleotide sequence: TGTGCCAGCACTTACTCCACGGAAAAACTGTTTTTT.

This clonotype was found many times. The V call is TRBV28, the J call TRBJ2-3; D is ambiguous. Germline values: CDR1 MDHEN, CDR2 SYDVKM. V was trimmed by 5 bases and J by 0 bases, leaving 9 bases between them. The CDR3 has 14 residues. The CDR3 loop is CASSPPGSTDTQYF. CDR3 sequence (DNA): TGTGCCAGCAGTCCCCCGGGTAGCACAGATACGCAGTATTTT.

This clonotype was observed many times. The chain joins TRBV18 to TRBJ1-5; D ambiguous. V was cut by 2 bases and J by 5 bases, with 13 bases left in between. CDR1 and CDR2 (germline): KGHSH, LQKENI. The length of the CDR3 is 15 residues. This chain's CDR3 is CASSPRTGIDQPQHF. The CDR3 DNA sequence: TGTGCCAGCTCACCAAGAACCGGAATTGATCAGCCCCAGCATTTT.

This clonotype was seen ten or more times. The rearrangement links TRBV20-1 to TRBJ2-5; no firm D call. Trimming shortened V by 5 bases and J by 0 bases, and 7 bases separated the two germline ends. The CDR3 runs to 12 residues. Germline lookup yields CDR1 DFQATT and CDR2 SNEGSKA (reference sequence). The CDR3 loop reads CSASVNQETQYF. The CDR3 nucleotides read TGCAGTGCTTCGGTCAACCAAGAGACCCAGTACTTC.

The gene calls are TRBV7-3 and TRBJ2-1, with D maybe TRBD2 (7 bases). The CDR3 totals 18 residues. Per germline, CDR1 SGHTA and CDR2 FQGTGA. V was pared by 3 bases and J by 7 bases, with 25 bases between. The CDR3, as DNA: TGTGCCAGCAGCTTCCTAAGGGGGGGCTCCCCAAGTTGGAATGAGCAGTTCTTC. Encoded protein: CASSFLRGGSPSWNEQFF.

The chain joins TRBV3-1 to TRBJ2-7; 9 nucleotides agree with TRBD2. Germline-derived CDR1 and CDR2 are LGHDT and YNNKEL (reference sequence). CDR3 length equals 16 residues. V lost 0 bases to trimming and J lost 2 bases; unmatched junction nucleotides: 5. The CDR3 bases are TGTGCCAGCAGCCAAGACGGGACTAGCCCCACCTACGAGCAGTACTTC. Protein product: CASSQDGTSPTYEQYF.